Included here is one T cell receptor (beta chain) sequence, with context. Its specific antigen is unknown. No qualities accompany the bases; no much larger clone lies one base away. Each donor gave one peripheral blood draw, averaging about 120 mL, which was collected into heparinised tubes. Using a panel that included CD45RO, CCR7, CD25, CD127, CD95 and CD27, naive, central memory, regulatory and stem cell-like memory CD4+ T cells were sorted on a BD FACSAria II. Purity was above 95% for every sorted population. Right away, PBMCs were isolated by Lymphoprep density gradient centrifugation and were stained directly, with no culture step. So that batch effects would be minimized, each experiment stained and sorted samples in pairs, pairing one healthy donor with one patient. This entry comes from a study of beta chain features in type 1 diabetes (dated by TCRdb to the late 2010s). For context, the study as a whole: No differences in mean age, gender distribution, total cell number or subset yield were found between patients and healthy donors. In the study, TCRB repertoires of sorted circulating CD4+ T cell subsets from recently diagnosed type 1 diabetes patients were compared with those of matched healthy donors. Naive and central memory subsets were obtained from all 28 donors, but regulatory and stem cell-like memory subsets were isolated from only 8 patients and roughly 8 healthy donors. A total of 100 million to 110 million sorted cells were examined across all samples, and a strong correlation was observed between cell number per subset and RNA yield. Study-wide findings and limitations: Sequencing cDNA rather than genomic DNA could over-represent highly expressing activated cells, although activation and CD3 levels did not differ between groups. In all four CD4+ subsets, TCRB CDR3 length was moderately but significantly shorter in type 1 diabetes patients. PCR may preferentially amplify shorter templates, but because patient and control samples were amplified and corrected together, any resulting skew would affect both groups equally. The naive, central memory and regulatory TCRB repertoires appeared to resemble one another more closely among patients than among healthy donors. HLA sub-analyses involved small numbers of individuals, so any influence of HLA type on TCRB rearrangement remained unresolved. Fewer insertions and more nucleotide deletions at VDJ recombination sites were observed in patients with type 1 diabetes, implying thymic rearrangement abnormalities.

Compared with germline, V lacks 8 bases and J lacks 4 bases; bases without a gene match: 4. Based on the germline V gene, the CDR1 and CDR2 sequences are MNHEY and SVGAGI. From its cysteine to its phenylalanine, the CDR3 spans 14 amino acids. The DNA shown is the 42-base CDR3, in frame from base 1. The entire amount of isolated RNA was reverse transcribed using the High Capacity cDNA Reverse Transcription Kit, so the sequenced TCRB transcripts were expressed ones. Naive, central memory and regulatory T cell samples underwent deep immunoSEQ sequencing, averaging roughly 3.5 million total reads per sample. Sorted cells were lysed in RLT buffer, and RNA was extracted using DNase-treated RNeasy Micro or Mini kits according to cell number. Each cell subset was processed on its own to prevent cross-contamination, while patient and healthy donor samples were processed together. TCRB sequences were amplified from cDNA with the immunoSEQ multiplex PCR, producing 87-bp fragments spanning the CDR3 region. Amplicons were sequenced on the Illumina HiSeq platform. The study's own analysis went as follows. PCR bias was computationally corrected using synthetic template baselines, reads within Hamming distance 2 were collapsed, and singletons that could not be merged were discarded. Reads were aligned against IMGT so that V, D and J genes, CDR3 length and insertions or deletions at six rearrangement sites could be assigned. Within each subset, clonotype counts were normalized to the number of sorted cells before true diversity and Gini coefficients were calculated with the tcR R package. The overlap coefficient, calculated on TCRB nucleotide sequences, was used to measure repertoire sharing. As a proxy for the pre-selection repertoire, out-of-frame TCRB sequences from naive cells were analyzed. TCRdb limited this immuneACCESS table to in-frame rearrangements with V and J called. A share of clones is missing; checked studies link under half to unresolved V genes, and the rest is unexplained. The DNA gave D and trimming, while V, J and clone size come from that table. In all, the sample holds roughly 230,000 clones, and over 8.5% of those were seen once. The leading ten clones occupy under 0.035% of the sample.

The V and J segments used are TRBV6-5 and TRBJ2-5; 13 junctional bases match TRBD2. Sequenced material: naive CD4+ T cells from blood. In light of the paper, this sample's cell subset or site label describes: true naive CD4+ T cells. This receptor was taken from a woman aged 18-35 years in good health. The nucleotide sequence is given as TGTGCCAGCCTCGGGACTAGCGGGGTAGAGACCCAGTACTTC. Translated, this is CASLGTSGVETQYF.